A single sample gave rise to the 29 T cell receptor beta chains below, sequenced in a study of T cells after posttransplantation cyclophosphamide. Busulfan-fludarabine conditioning, marrow transplant, and cyclophosphamide on days +3 and +4 were administered. Measured with immunoSEQ multiplex PCR; TCRdb has only the in-frame clones, and not every one. The sample includes around 10,000 clones, none of them occurring once. Sequenced material: PBMCs, taken after allogeneic stem cell transplant with posttransplant cyclophosphamide. The receptors derive from a female patient in her forties who received an allogeneic stem cell transplant from a related donor, was CMV-positive, and had no GVHD. Some T cells here may be from the graft donor.

This clone was recorded many times. V gene TRBV7-9 combines with J gene TRBJ2-1; 7 bases are a match to TRBD2. V lost 2 bases and J lost 7; bases outside the gene matches: 8. The germline CDR1 and CDR2 sequences are SEHNR and FQNEAQ (reference sequence). The CDR3 has 15 residues. The CDR3 spells CASSLSGTFGNEQFF. The CDR3 region has the DNA TGTGCCAGCAGCTTAAGCGGGACCTTCGGGAATGAGCAGTTCTTC.

The V and J genes are TRBV11-2 and TRBJ2-5; tentative D call: TRBD1 (5 bases). Trimming pared 1 base from V and 5 bases from J, leaving 8 bases between. CDR3 size: 13 residues. CDR1 and CDR2 from the germline V gene are SGHAT and FQNNGV. This CDR3 reads CASSLGNRETQYF. The CDR3 DNA is TGTGCCAGCAGCTTAGGTAACAGGGAGACCCAGTACTTC.

This clone was observed many times. The chain employs TRBV6-5 and TRBJ2-1, with no clear D. The V and J ends lost 6 bases and 4 bases respectively, with 16 bases between them. The CDR3 has 15 residues. In germline, CDR1 is MNHEY, CDR2 SVGAGI. CDR3 nucleotides: TGTGCCAGCAGCCCCTATAGTTCCCGATACAATGAGCAGTTCTTC. Its translation: CASSPYSSRYNEQFF.

This clone was recorded at least ten times. This rearrangement joins TRBV6-1 to TRBJ1-2, with D unclear. The CDR3 runs 13 residues. Deletions cut 4 bases from V and 8 bases from J, with 14 bases between. CDR1 is MNHNS, CDR2 SASEGT, per germline. The CDR3 nucleotides are TGTGCCAGCAGTGTGGAGACGCGGTTGGGCTACACCTTC. It codes for CASSVETRLGYTF.

This clone was seen many times. The chain carries TRBV7-2 and TRBJ1-3; a possible D gene is TRBD1 (5 bases). The CDR3 has 13 amino acids. Germline CDR1 and CDR2: SGHTA and FQGNSA. V shed 5 bases and J shed 10 bases, with 15 bases lying between them. Written as DNA, the CDR3 is TGTGCCAGCAGCCGTTTGGGGCTAGGGACCATATATTTT. Encoded protein: CASSRLGLGTIYF.

This clone was counted at least ten times. V usage is TRBV5-1 and J usage is TRBJ2-1; 13 bases match TRBD2. The CDR3 runs 15 residues. CDR1 is SGHRS and CDR2 is YFSETQ in the germline V gene. With V trimmed by 5 bases and J by 4 bases, 3 bases remained unmatched. Here the CDR3 reads CASRPGLAGYNEQFF. The CDR3 DNA follows: TGCGCCAGCAGACCGGGACTAGCGGGATACAATGAGCAGTTCTTC.

This clone was seen repeatedly, ten times or more. The chain uses TRBV30 and TRBJ1-2, with a possible D match to TRBD1 (5 bases). The V gene lost 3 bases and the J gene lost 6 bases, with 17 bases spanning the gap. CDR1 and CDR2 (germline): GTSNPN, SVGIG (reference sequence). This CDR3 is built from 14 residues. This CDR3 reads CAWRRGPGGDGYTF. The CDR3 coding sequence is TGTGCCTGGAGACGGGGCCCGGGAGGTGATGGCTACACCTTC.

This clone was seen at least ten times. The chain couples TRBV11-2 to TRBJ1-1, with TRBD1 as a possible D gene (6 bases). CDR1 SGHAT and CDR2 FQNNGV come from the germline V gene. This CDR3 has 14 residues. Trimming took off 1 base at V and 6 bases at J, with 12 bases between the two ends. The CDR3 DNA reads as TGTGCCAGCAGCTTAGTTTCCAGGGGCGCTGAAGCTTTCTTT. Encoded protein: CASSLVSRGAEAFF.

This clone was seen ten or more times. The rearrangement links TRBV19 to TRBJ1-6; D remains unclear. The germline V and J ends were trimmed by 4 bases and 10 bases, with 11 bases remaining between them. Germline assignment: CDR1 LNHDA and CDR2 SQIVND (reference sequence). The CDR3 is 13 amino acids. For the CDR3, the DNA is TGTGCCAGTAGTAACCTAGGCCTCTCACCCCTCCACTTT. Amino acids: CASSNLGLSPLHF.

In its sample, this clone was seen many times. The rearrangement links TRBV6-1 to TRBJ1-1; TRBD1 might be the D (5 bases). CDR1 is MNHNS and CDR2 is SASEGT in the germline V gene. This CDR3 has 11 residues. The germline V and J ends were trimmed by 1 base and 10 bases, with 7 bases remaining between them. This chain's CDR3 is CASSEGRAAFF. For the CDR3, the DNA is TGTGCCAGCAGTGAAGGCAGGGCAGCTTTCTTT.

This clone has a count of ten or more. V and J are TRBV5-5 and TRBJ1-2, with D possibly matching TRBD1 (5 bases). This CDR3 comprises 12 residues. Germline V CDR1 and CDR2: SGHKS, YYEKEE (reference sequence). Between the trimmed V and J ends, which lost 2 bases and 8 bases, there was a span of 10 bases. This chain's CDR3 is CASSFQGGGYTF. CDR3 sequence (DNA): TGTGCCAGCAGCTTCCAGGGTGGGGGCTACACCTTC.

This clone was observed at least ten times. The gene calls are TRBV5-1 and TRBJ2-5; 10 positions agree with TRBD2. CDR3 length equals 13 residues. Per germline, CDR1 SGHRS and CDR2 YFSETQ. V was pared by 7 bases and J by 2 bases, with 2 bases of the junction left unmatched. CDR3 sequence reads: CASQRGGQETQYF. Written as DNA, the CDR3 is TGCGCCAGCCAGCGGGGGGGACAAGAGACCCAGTACTTC.

This clone is classed as medium-sized (0.01 to 0.1%). The V gene is TRBV14, the J gene TRBJ2-7; D gene unclear. Germline CDR1 and CDR2: SGHDN and FVKESK. Trimming took off 0 bases at V and 2 bases at J, with 17 bases between the two ends. The CDR3 is 17 amino acids. CDR3: CASSQDLSPGYTYEQYF. CDR3 in DNA: TGTGCCAGCAGCCAAGATCTATCTCCGGGTTACACCTACGAGCAGTACTTC.

Many counts were recorded for this clone. The rearrangement uses TRBV5-4 and TRBJ1-1; D is unclear. The germline V and J ends were trimmed by 6 bases and 6 bases, with 9 bases remaining between them. CDR1 and CDR2 from the germline V gene are SGHNT and YYREEE (reference sequence). The CDR3 is 11 amino acids. The CDR3 DNA follows: TGTGCCAGCACCTTAGACTCTGAAGCTTTCTTT. This translates into CASTLDSEAFF. Looking up the rest from reference TRBV5-4 and TRBJ1-1 gives the full variable domain: ETGVTQSPTHLIKTRGQQVTLRCSSQSGHNTVSWYQQALGQGPQFIFQYYREEENGRGNFPPRFSGLQFPNYSSELNVNALELDDSALYLCASTLDSEAFFGQGTRLTVV.

This clone was counted ten times or more. V gene TRBV6-5 combines with J gene TRBJ2-7, with 10 bases aligning to TRBD2. The CDR3 totals 16 residues. J lost 13 bases, V lost 0 bases, and 15 bases had no gene match. In germline, CDR1 is MNHEY, CDR2 SVGAGI. The CDR3 DNA sequence: TGTGCCAGCAGTTACTCGTTTCCCCCCTCTTCTAGCGGGGGTTACTTC. It specifies CASSYSFPPSSSGGYF.

This clone has at least ten counts. This rearrangement joins TRBV19 to TRBJ2-4; 7 positions agree with TRBD2. CDR1 and CDR2 (germline): LNHDA, SQIVND (reference sequence). Unmatched junction bases numbered 15, after V lost 9 bases and J lost 16 bases. The CDR3 consists of 12 residues. The CDR3 here is CASRDPRDYYYF. CDR3 DNA: TGTGCCAGCAGGGACCCTCGGGACTACTATTACTTC.

Ten or more counts support this clone. The chain combines TRBV19 with TRBJ2-7; 8 positions match TRBD2. The V and J ends lost 5 bases and 7 bases, in that order; junction bases with no gene match: 7. The CDR3 is 13 residues long. Germline CDR1 LNHDA, CDR2 SQIVND (reference sequence). CDR3 coding DNA: TGTGCCAGTAGTCTGGGACTAGGCTTTGAGCAGTACTTC. Translation gives CASSLGLGFEQYF.

This clone was picked up many times. The CDR3 coding sequence is TGTGCCAGCAGCAAATTGGCGGGACAGCCGGATGGCTACACCTTC. It specifies CASSKLAGQPDGYTF. The V gene is TRBV21-1, the J gene TRBJ1-2; TRBD1, as called in the table, went unchecked against the DNA. TRBV21-1 is flagged as a pseudogene. The CDR3 length is 15 residues.

Relative to its sample, this clone is large (0.1 to 1%). The chain has TRBV27 and TRBJ2-7, with a tentative D call TRBD2 (6 bases). The length of the CDR3 is 13 residues. From germline, CDR1 is MNHEY and CDR2 SMNVEV (reference sequence). V was pared by 4 bases and J by 8 bases, with 15 bases between. The CDR3 sequence: CASSSGTSFQQYF. In nucleotides, the CDR3 is TGTGCCAGCAGTTCCGGGACTTCTTTCCAGCAGTACTTC.

The table lists this clone with many counts. CDR3 region: CAWSPDRVYYGYTF. For the CDR3, the DNA is TGTGCCTGGAGCCCGGACAGGGTTTACTATGGCTACACCTTC. The chain links TRBV30 to TRBJ1-2, with TRBD1 identical over 8 bases. The CDR3 is 14 amino acids. Germline assignment: CDR1 GTSNPN and CDR2 SVGIG (reference sequence). The junction had 6 bases not matched to a gene; V was cut back by 3 bases and J by 3 bases.

At least ten counts were recorded for this clone. The chain combines TRBV29-1 with TRBJ2-4, with D tentatively TRBD2 (6 bases). V dropped 1 base and J dropped 7 bases, with 11 bases sitting between them. This CDR3 region has 13 residues. Per the germline V gene, CDR1 is SQVTM and CDR2 is ANQGSEA. The CDR3 nucleotides are TGCAGCGTTGAAGGGGGGGTTGGGAACATTCAGTACTTC. Protein sequence: CSVEGGVGNIQYF.

This sequence joins TRBV30 and TRBJ2-5; TRBD1 matches at 7 bases. The last part of the DNA fits TRBJ2-7 better; the J call may be wrong. In germline, CDR1 is GTSNPN, CDR2 SVGIG (reference sequence). The CDR3 runs 13 residues. CDR3 region: CAWSGGQAYEQYF. CDR3 sequence (DNA): TGTGCCTGGAGTGGAGGACAGGCCTACGAGCAGTACTTC.

This clone was seen ten or more times. V gene TRBV5-4 combines with J gene TRBJ2-7, with a possible D match to TRBD2 (5 bases). Germline-derived CDR1 and CDR2 are SGHNT and YYREEE (reference sequence). V dropped 7 bases and J dropped 1 base, with 15 bases sitting between them. The CDR3 has 14 amino acids. DNA of the CDR3: TGTGCCAGCGGATCAAGCGGACCATCCTACGAGCAGTACTTC. Amino acids: CASGSSGPSYEQYF.

This clone was seen many times. The chain carries TRBV6-6 and TRBJ2-3; tentatively, D is TRBD2 (6 bases). Germline lookup yields CDR1 MNHNY and CDR2 SVGAGI (reference sequence). The CDR3 is 12 amino acids. Trimming shortened V by 9 bases and J by 5 bases, and 12 bases separated the two germline ends. The CDR3 bases are TGTGCCAGTCGACGGGGGATAGATACGCAGTATTTT. Protein sequence: CASRRGIDTQYF.

This clone was seen at least ten times. The V and J genes are TRBV27 and TRBJ2-7, with a possible D match to TRBD1 (6 bases). Germline V gene data show CDR1 as MNHEY and CDR2 as SMNVEV (reference sequence). This CDR3 is 14 amino acids long. With 7 bases removed from V and 1 base from J, the gap between germline ends came to 14 bases. CDR3 residues: CASNPIQGSYEQYF. The CDR3 DNA is TGTGCCAGCAACCCAATCCAGGGGTCCTACGAGCAGTACTTC.

This clone was seen many times. The V and J genes are TRBV9 and TRBJ1-5; D is uncertain. The CDR3 sequence is 14 residues long. Germline CDR1 SGDLS, CDR2 YYNGEE. V lost 4 bases and J lost 6, with 14 bases in between. In DNA, the CDR3 is TGTGCCAGCAGCAAAACGGTGGTTCGTCAGCCCCAGCATTTT. Protein sequence: CASSKTVVRQPQHF. The whole variable domain, filled in from reference TRBV9 and TRBJ1-5, reads DSGVTQTPKHLITATGQRVTLRCSPRSGDLSVYWYQQSLDQGLQFLIQYYNGEERAKGNILERFSAQQFPDLHSELNLSSLELGDSALYFCASSKTVVRQPQHFGDGTRLSIL.

This clone was found many times. CDR3: CSVADTNQPQHF. The DNA of the CDR3 is TGCAGCGTGGCCGACACTAATCAGCCCCAGCATTTT. The gene calls are TRBV29-1 and TRBJ1-5; D gene ambiguous. CDR1 is SQVTM and CDR2 is ANQGSEA in the germline V gene. The V and J ends lost 6 bases and 4 bases respectively, with 10 bases between them. This CDR3 has 12 amino acids. Looking up the rest from reference TRBV29-1 and TRBJ1-5 gives the full variable domain: SAVISQKPSRDICQRGTSLTIQCQVDSQVTMMFWYRQQPGQSLTLIATANQGSEATYESGFVIDKFPISRPNLTFSTLTVSNMSPEDSSIYLCSVADTNQPQHFGDGTRLSIL.

Ten or more counts support this clone. V gene TRBV5-1 combines with J gene TRBJ1-4, with TRBD1 as a possible D gene (5 bases). V lost 3 bases, J lost 4 bases, and 10 bases lay in between. Germline assignment: CDR1 SGHRS and CDR2 YFSETQ. The CDR3 runs to 14 residues. The CDR3 region is CASSWTLNNEKLFF. The CDR3 coding sequence is TGCGCCAGCAGCTGGACATTGAATAATGAAAAACTGTTTTTT.

This clone was recorded many times. The chain is built from TRBV4-1 and TRBJ2-7, with D possibly being TRBD2 (5 bases). This CDR3 is 17 amino acids long. Germline lookup yields CDR1 MGHRA and CDR2 YSYEKL. V lost 4 bases to trimming and J lost 5 bases, with 24 bases between them. The CDR3 DNA is TGCGCCAGCAGCCTCCTCCCCCTAGCTGGAGTTCAGAACGAGCAGTACTTC. Its protein product is CASSLLPLAGVQNEQYF.